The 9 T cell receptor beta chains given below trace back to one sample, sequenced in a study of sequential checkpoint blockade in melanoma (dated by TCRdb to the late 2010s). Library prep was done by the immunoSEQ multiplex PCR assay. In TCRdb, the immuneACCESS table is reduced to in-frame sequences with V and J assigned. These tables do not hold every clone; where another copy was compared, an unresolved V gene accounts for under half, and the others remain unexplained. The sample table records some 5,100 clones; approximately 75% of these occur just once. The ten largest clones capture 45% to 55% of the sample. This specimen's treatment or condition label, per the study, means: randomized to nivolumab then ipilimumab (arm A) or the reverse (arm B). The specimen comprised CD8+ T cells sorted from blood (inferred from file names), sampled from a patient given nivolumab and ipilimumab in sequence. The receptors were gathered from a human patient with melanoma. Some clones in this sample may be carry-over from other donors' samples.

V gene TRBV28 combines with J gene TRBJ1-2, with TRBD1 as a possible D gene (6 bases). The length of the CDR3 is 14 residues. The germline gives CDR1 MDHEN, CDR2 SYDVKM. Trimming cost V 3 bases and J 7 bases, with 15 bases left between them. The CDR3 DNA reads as TGTGCCAGCAGTTTCCAGGACAGTGAACGTGGCTACACCTTC. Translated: CASSFQDSERGYTF.

The CDR3 bases are TGTGCCAGCACACGAGGGACAGGGGCGGCCGAGCAGTACTTC. Its translation is CASTRGTGAAEQYF. The chain joins TRBV6-6 to TRBJ2-7, with TRBD1 identical over 10 bases. The CDR3 consists of 14 residues. Germline lookup yields CDR1 MNHNY and CDR2 SVGAGI (reference sequence). J lost 6 bases, V lost 7 bases, and 9 bases had no gene match.

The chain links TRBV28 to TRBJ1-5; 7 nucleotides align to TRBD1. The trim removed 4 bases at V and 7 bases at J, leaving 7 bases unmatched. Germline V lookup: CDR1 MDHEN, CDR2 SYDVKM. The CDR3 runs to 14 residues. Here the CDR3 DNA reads TGTGCCAGCAGTTACAGGGGAATGAGACAGCCCCAGCATTTT. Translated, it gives CASSYRGMRQPQHF.

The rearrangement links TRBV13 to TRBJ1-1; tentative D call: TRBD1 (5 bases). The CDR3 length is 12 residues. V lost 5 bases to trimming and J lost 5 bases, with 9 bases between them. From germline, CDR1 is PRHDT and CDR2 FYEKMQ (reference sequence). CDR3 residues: CASSPQETEAFF. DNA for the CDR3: TGTGCCAGCAGCCCACAGGAAACTGAAGCTTTCTTT.

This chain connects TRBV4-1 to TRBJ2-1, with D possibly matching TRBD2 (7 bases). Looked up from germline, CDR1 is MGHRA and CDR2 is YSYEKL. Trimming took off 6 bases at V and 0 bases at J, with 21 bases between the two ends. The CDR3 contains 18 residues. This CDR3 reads CASSPGGAAGSSYNEQFF. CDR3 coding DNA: TGCGCCAGCAGTCCTGGGGGGGCGGCGGGGAGCTCCTACAATGAGCAGTTCTTC.

The CDR3: CASSEGFSTGETQYF. DNA for the CDR3: TGTGCCAGCAGTGAAGGGTTTAGCACGGGGGAGACCCAGTACTTC. The V and J genes are TRBV2 and TRBJ2-5; tentatively, D is TRBD2 (5 bases). V was pared by 1 base and J by 5 bases, with 14 bases between. The CDR3 sequence is 15 residues long. The V gene's germline CDR1 is SNHLY and CDR2 FYNNEI.

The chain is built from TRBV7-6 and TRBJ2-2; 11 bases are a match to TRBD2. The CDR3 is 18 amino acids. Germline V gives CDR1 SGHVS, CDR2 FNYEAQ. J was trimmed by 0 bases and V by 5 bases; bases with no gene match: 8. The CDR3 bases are TGTGCCAGCAGCCTAATAGCGGGGGGGCTGGCGAACACCGGGGAGCTGTTTTTT. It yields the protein CASSLIAGGLANTGELFF.

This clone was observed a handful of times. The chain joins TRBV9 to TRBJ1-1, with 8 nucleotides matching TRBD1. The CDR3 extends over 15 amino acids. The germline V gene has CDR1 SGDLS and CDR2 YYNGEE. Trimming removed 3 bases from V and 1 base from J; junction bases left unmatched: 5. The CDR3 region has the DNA TGTGCCAGCAGCGAGGGGACAGGTTCGAACACTGAAGCTTTCTTT. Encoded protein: CASSEGTGSNTEAFF.

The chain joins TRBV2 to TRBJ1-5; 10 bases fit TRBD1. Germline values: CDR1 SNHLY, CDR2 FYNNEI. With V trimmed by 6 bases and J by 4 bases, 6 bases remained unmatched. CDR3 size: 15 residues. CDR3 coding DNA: TGTGCCAGCAGCGGGGGACAGGGGTTAAATCAGCCCCAGCATTTT. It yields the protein CASSGGQGLNQPQHF.